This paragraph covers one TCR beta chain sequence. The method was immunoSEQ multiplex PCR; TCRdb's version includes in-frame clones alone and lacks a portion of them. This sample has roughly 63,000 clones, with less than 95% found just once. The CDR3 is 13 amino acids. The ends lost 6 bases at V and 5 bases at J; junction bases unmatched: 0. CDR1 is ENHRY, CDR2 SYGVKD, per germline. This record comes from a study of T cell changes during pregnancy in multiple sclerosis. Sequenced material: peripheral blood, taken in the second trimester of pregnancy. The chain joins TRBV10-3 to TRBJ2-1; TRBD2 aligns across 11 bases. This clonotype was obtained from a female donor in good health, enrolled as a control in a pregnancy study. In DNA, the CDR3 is TGTGCCATCAGGACTAGCGGGAACAATGAGCAGTTCTTC. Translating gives CAIRTSGNNEQFF.